The 7 T cell receptor beta chains below were found in one sample sequenced in a study of beta chain features in type 1 diabetes. Reverse transcribing all isolated RNA meant expressed TCRB transcripts were sequenced. Measured with immunoSEQ multiplex PCR; TCRdb has only the in-frame clones, and not every one. This table holds hundreds of thousands of clones, roughly 12% found once. Material: naive CD4+ T cells from blood. The receptors come from a man in his late teens or twenties in good health.

The V call is TRBV18, the J call TRBJ2-3; no clear D gene. In germline, CDR1 is KGHSH, CDR2 LQKENI. The CDR3 is 13 residues long. The V end was cut by 4 bases, the J end by 6 bases, with 11 bases between. The CDR3 here is CASSLQATDTQYF. CDR3 sequence (DNA): TGTGCCAGCTCACTCCAAGCTACGGATACGCAGTATTTT.

This clone turned up a few times. V is TRBV11-2 and J is TRBJ1-2; TRBD1 might be the D (6 bases). Trimming pared 6 bases from V and 2 bases from J, leaving 16 bases between. Per the germline V gene, CDR1 is SGHAT and CDR2 is FQNNGV. The CDR3 is made up of 15 amino acids. The CDR3 region is CASRSIRTENYGYTF. Here the CDR3 DNA reads TGTGCCAGCAGGAGTATTAGGACAGAGAACTATGGCTACACCTTC.

Only a few counts were recorded for this clone. The chain recombines TRBV5-1 with TRBJ2-2; the match to TRBD1 covers 10 bases. V shed 3 bases and J 2 bases; nucleotides not matched to a gene: 10. Germline V gives CDR1 SGHRS, CDR2 YFSETQ. The CDR3 runs 18 residues. The CDR3 DNA sequence: TGCGCCAGCAGCTGGATGCCGGGACAGGGGACTAACACCGGGGAGCTGTTTTTT. This codes for CASSWMPGQGTNTGELFF.

As for this clone: Other nucleotide sequences in the sample specify the same CDR3. The chain has TRBV7-2 and TRBJ2-3; 15 nucleotides agree with TRBD2. This CDR3 region has 16 residues. The V segment lost 5 bases and the J segment 3 bases; nucleotides outside the gene matches: 3. CDR1 and CDR2 (germline): SGHTA, FQGNSA. CDR3 nucleotide sequence: TGTGCCAGCAGCCCGGGACTAGCGGGGGGTACAGATACGCAGTATTTT. This codes for CASSPGLAGGTDTQYF.

The gene calls are TRBV7-3 and TRBJ1-2; 12 bases align to TRBD1. This CDR3 has 13 residues. CDR1 is SGHTA, CDR2 FQGTGA, per germline. Trimming cost V 5 bases and J 6 bases; bases outside gene matches: 1. The CDR3, as DNA: TGTGCCAGCAGCCGGGACAGGGGGCATGGCTACACCTTC. Translating gives CASSRDRGHGYTF.

The chain carries TRBV5-6 and TRBJ2-7; a possible D gene is TRBD1 (5 bases). V was cut by 4 bases and J by 1 base, with 12 bases left in between. This CDR3 region has 14 residues. Germline CDR1 SGHDT, CDR2 YYEEEE. The CDR3 DNA reads TGTGCCAGCAGCCTTCTGGCAGGGTCCTACGAGCAGTACTTC. Its protein is CASSLLAGSYEQYF.

The chain combines TRBV2 with TRBJ2-2, with 14 bases lining up with TRBD2. V shed 5 bases, J shed 6 bases, and the junction held 11 bases outside the gene matches. Germline V gene data show CDR1 as SNHLY and CDR2 as FYNNEI. The CDR3 length is 18 residues. CDR3 DNA: TGTGCCAGCAGTTTGGGACTAGCGGGAGAAAGGATGGCCGGGGAGCTGTTTTTT. This translates into CASSLGLAGERMAGELFF.